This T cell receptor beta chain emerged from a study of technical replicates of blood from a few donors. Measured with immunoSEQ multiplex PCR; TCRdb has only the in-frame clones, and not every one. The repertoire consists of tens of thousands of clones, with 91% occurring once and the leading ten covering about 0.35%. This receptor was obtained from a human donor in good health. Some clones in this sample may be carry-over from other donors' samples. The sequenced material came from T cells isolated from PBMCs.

CDR3 loop: CAISEGLSNQPQHF. CDR3 bases: TGTGCCATCTCCGAGGGTCTATCAAATCAGCCCCAGCATTTT. This chain uses TRBV10-3 with TRBJ1-5; D remains unclear. There are 14 residues in the CDR3. V shed 8 bases and J shed 4 bases, with 15 bases lying between them. Germline lookup yields CDR1 ENHRY and CDR2 SYGVKD.